This T cell receptor beta chain comes out of a study of T-cell memory formation after mild COVID-19. Study background: TCR clusters were largely donor specific.

TCRdb independently ran MiXCR on the 5' RACE reads; one entry per CDR3 protein. The data hold fewer than 250,000 distinct CDR3 sequences, with 15% observed a single time. Germline V lookup: CDR1 ENHRY, CDR2 SYGVKD. There are 13 residues in the CDR3. V dropped 2 bases and J dropped 0 bases, with 2 bases sitting between them. The V and J genes are TRBV10-3 and TRBJ1-3; no definite D call. The sequence came from an adult woman who had mild COVID-19 (a few samples of this study predate the infection). Cell type and time point are not known. Sequencing was performed on PBMCs or a T cell subset sorted from them (not recorded which). The CDR3 DNA follows: TGTGCCATCAGTGAGATCTCTGGAAACACCATATATTTT. It translates to CAISEISGNTIYF.